The rows below give T cell receptor beta chains drawn from one sample of a study of identical twins. A single record per CDR3 protein comes from TCRdb applying MiXCR to the 5' RACE reads. The repertoire holds roughly 250,000 distinct CDR3 sequences, with more than 12% as singletons. Sequences were obtained from memory (CD45RO+) T cells sorted from blood. These TCRs come from a woman in her late teens or twenties in good health. Each CDR3 is given with its conserved first and last residue. Each record gives: V gene, D gene, J gene, clone size, CDR3 DNA, CDR3 protein. The D gene is left open where the match is weak. A row's size may be missing; if present it is once, few, many or a size class.

v_gene: TRBV7-2
d_gene: TRBD2
j_gene: TRBJ2-1
abundance: few
CDR3nt: TGTGCCAGCGGTGTCCAGCCTAGCGGAAATGAGCAGTTCTTC
CDR3aa: CASGVQPSGNEQFF

v_gene: TRBV4-1
d_gene: .
j_gene: TRBJ2-1
abundance: .
CDR3nt: TGCGCCAGCAGCCAAGATCTGCTAGCCAATGAGCAGTTCTTC
CDR3aa: CASSQDLLANEQFF

v_gene: TRBV10-3
d_gene: .
j_gene: TRBJ2-7
abundance: .
CDR3nt: TGTGCCATCAGTGAGTTTACTGACGAGCAGTACTTC
CDR3aa: CAISEFTDEQYF

v_gene: TRBV7-2
d_gene: .
j_gene: TRBJ2-1
abundance: .
CDR3nt: TGTGCCAGCAGCTTAGCCCCGCCGGGCGAGCAGTTCTTC
CDR3aa: CASSLAPPGEQFF

v_gene: TRBV2
d_gene: .
j_gene: TRBJ2-2
abundance: many
CDR3nt: TGTGCCAGCAAGGCCAGCCCGAACACCGGGGAGCTGTTTTTT
CDR3aa: CASKASPNTGELFF

v_gene: TRBV6-2/TRBV6-3
d_gene: TRBD1
j_gene: TRBJ2-7
abundance: .
CDR3nt: TGTGCCAGCATGTCGTGGGGGACAGCCTCCTACGAGCAGTACTTC
CDR3aa: CASMSWGTASYEQYF

v_gene: TRBV5-5
d_gene: .
j_gene: TRBJ1-2
abundance: few
CDR3nt: TGTGCCAGCAGCTTGGCAGGCCGGTACGATTATGGCTACACCTTC
CDR3aa: CASSLAGRYDYGYTF

v_gene: TRBV5-6
d_gene: .
j_gene: TRBJ1-2
abundance: .
CDR3nt: TGTGCCAGCAGCTTGCAGGATGGCTACACCTTC
CDR3aa: CASSLQDGYTF

v_gene: TRBV12-3/TRBV12-4
d_gene: TRBD2
j_gene: TRBJ2-7
abundance: many
CDR3nt: TGTGCCAGCAGTTTTTTCCCGGGGGGAGAGCAGTACTTC
CDR3aa: CASSFFPGGEQYF

v_gene: TRBV12-3/TRBV12-4
d_gene: TRBD2
j_gene: TRBJ2-7
abundance: .
CDR3nt: TGTGCCAGCAGCCCCTCTAGCGGGAGCGAGCAGTACTTC
CDR3aa: CASSPSSGSEQYF